The clone carrying this TCR beta chain was found many times. Its antigen is not known. TCRdb reprocessed the reads with MiXCR, giving one entry per CDR3 protein. Among over 250,000 distinct CDR3 sequences listed, 20% to 25% were seen once. The data were taken from a study of T cell repertoires in cytomegalovirus infection. Study context: Evidence of both CMV infection and a matching HLA type came from public TCR beta signatures. Study outcomes and limitations: The response measured ex vivo was dominated by TCR beta clonotypes (HLA-C-restricted and CMV-specific).

CDR1 is SGHTA, CDR2 FQGNSA, per germline. V lost 1 base and J lost 5, with 9 bases in between. This CDR3 region has 14 residues. This sequence originates from a human donor in good health (CMV status not recorded). Some clones in this sample may be carry-over from other donors' samples. The chain couples TRBV7-2 to TRBJ1-5; tentatively, D is TRBD1 (6 bases). The sequenced sample was cultured PBMCs, obtained from culture after CMV antigen stimulation. CDR3 in DNA: TGTGCCAGCAGCTTAGGGGACAACTATCAGCCCCAGCATTTT. Translated: CASSLGDNYQPQHF.